This T cell receptor (beta chain) was identified during a study of graft-versus-host responses after intestinal transplantation. Background on the study: The transplants performed in recipients were multivisceral, liver-intestinal, or isolated intestinal. All of the recipients had induction that used anti-thymocyte globulin, then tacrolimus and steroids for around three years.

Repertoires were generated with immunoSEQ multiplex PCR, while TCRdb's copy carries only in-frame clones and drops some. The sample yields 100,000 or so clones, 85% to 95% seen once. In regard to this clone: Its specificity is unknown.

The CDR3 is 16 residues long. CDR1 and CDR2 from the germline V gene are MNHEY and SVGAGI. The V end was cut by 4 bases, the J end by 2 bases, with 16 bases between. This sequence was found in a human donor who was the organ donor for an intestinal transplant. Sequences were derived from unstimulated CD8+ T cells sorted from spleen or lymph node cells, sampled before transplant. V usage is TRBV6-5 and J usage is TRBJ2-3; possible D gene TRBD2, 6 bases. The CDR3 nucleotides read TGTGCCAGCAGTTCTCTAGCGCCCGCCTCCACAGATACGCAGTATTTT. Amino acids: CASSSLAPASTDTQYF.